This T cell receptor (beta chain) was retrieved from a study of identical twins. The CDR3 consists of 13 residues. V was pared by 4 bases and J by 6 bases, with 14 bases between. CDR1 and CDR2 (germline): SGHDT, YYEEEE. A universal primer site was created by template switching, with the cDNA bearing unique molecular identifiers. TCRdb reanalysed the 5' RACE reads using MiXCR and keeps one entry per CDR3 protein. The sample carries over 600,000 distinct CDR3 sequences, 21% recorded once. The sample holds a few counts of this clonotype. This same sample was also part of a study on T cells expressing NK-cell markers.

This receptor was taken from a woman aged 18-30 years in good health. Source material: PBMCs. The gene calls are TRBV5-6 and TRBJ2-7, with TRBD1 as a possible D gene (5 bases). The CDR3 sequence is CASSNNRWGEQYF. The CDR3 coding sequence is TGTGCCAGCAGCAATAACAGGTGGGGCGAGCAGTACTTC.